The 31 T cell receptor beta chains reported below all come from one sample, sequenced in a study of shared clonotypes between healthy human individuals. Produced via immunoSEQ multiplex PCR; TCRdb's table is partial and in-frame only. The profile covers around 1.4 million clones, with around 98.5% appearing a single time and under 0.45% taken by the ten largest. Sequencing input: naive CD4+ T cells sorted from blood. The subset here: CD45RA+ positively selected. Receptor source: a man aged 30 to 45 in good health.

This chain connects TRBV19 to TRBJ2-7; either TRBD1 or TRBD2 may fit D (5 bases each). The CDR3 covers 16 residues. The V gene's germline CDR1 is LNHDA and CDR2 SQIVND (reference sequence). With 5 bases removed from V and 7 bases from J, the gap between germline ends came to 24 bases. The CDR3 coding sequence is TGTGCCAGTAGTGCTCGGGGACGTAGGGTGGAGGTTGAGCAGTACTTC. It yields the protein CASSARGRRVEVEQYF.

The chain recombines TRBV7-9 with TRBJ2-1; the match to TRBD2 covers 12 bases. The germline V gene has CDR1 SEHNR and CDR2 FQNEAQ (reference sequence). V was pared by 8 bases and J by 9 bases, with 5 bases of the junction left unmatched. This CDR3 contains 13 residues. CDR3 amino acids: CASLLAGGSEQFF. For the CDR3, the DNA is TGTGCCAGCCTACTAGCGGGAGGAAGTGAGCAGTTCTTC.

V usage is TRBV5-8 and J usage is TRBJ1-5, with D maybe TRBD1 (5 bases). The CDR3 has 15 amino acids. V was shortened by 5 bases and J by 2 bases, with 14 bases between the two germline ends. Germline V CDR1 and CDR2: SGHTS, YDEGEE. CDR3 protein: CASSYWGLGNQPQHF. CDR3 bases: TGTGCCAGCAGTTATTGGGGGTTGGGCAATCAGCCCCAGCATTTT.

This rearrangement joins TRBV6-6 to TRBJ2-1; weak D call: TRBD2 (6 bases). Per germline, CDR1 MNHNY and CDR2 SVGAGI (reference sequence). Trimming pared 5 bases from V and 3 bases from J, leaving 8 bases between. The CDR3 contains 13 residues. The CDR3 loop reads CASSPGVYNEQFF. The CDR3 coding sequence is TGTGCCAGCAGTCCGGGGGTCTACAATGAGCAGTTCTTC.

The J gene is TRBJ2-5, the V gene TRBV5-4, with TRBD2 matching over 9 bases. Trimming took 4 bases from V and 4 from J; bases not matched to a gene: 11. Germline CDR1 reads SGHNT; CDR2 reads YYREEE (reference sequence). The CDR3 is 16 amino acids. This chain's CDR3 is CASSDSSGVLGETQYF. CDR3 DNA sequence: TGTGCCAGCAGCGATTCTAGCGGGGTGTTAGGAGAGACCCAGTACTTC. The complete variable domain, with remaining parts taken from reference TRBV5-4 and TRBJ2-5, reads ETGVTQSPTHLIKTRGQQVTLRCSSQSGHNTVSWYQQALGQGPQFIFQYYREEENGRGNFPPRFSGLQFPNYSSELNVNALELDDSALYLCASSDSSGVLGETQYFGPGTRLLVL.

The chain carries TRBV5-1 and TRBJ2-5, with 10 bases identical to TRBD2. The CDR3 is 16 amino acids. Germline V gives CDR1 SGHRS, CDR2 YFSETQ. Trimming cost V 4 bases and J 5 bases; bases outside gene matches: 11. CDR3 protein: CASSPGGAGGPETQYF. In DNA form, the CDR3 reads TGCGCCAGCAGCCCCGGGGGAGCGGGAGGGCCGGAGACCCAGTACTTC. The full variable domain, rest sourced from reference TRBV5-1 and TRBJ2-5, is KAGVTQTPRYLIKTRGQQVTLSCSPISGHRSVSWYQQTPGQGLQFLFEYFSETQRNKGNFPGRFSGRQFSNSRSEMNVSTLELGDSALYLCASSPGGAGGPETQYFGPGTRLLVL.

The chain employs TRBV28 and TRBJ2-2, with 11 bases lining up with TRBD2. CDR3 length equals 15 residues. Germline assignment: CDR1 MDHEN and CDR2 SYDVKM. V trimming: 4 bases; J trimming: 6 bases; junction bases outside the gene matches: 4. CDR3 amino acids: CASSSFSGRAGELFF. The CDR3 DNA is TGTGCCAGCAGTTCCTTTAGCGGGAGGGCCGGGGAGCTGTTTTTT.

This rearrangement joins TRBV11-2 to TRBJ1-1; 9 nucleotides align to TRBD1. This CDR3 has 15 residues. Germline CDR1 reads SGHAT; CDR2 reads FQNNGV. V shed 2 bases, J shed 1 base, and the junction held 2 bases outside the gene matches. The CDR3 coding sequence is TGTGCCAGCAGCTTAAGGGACAGGGCGAACACTGAAGCTTTCTTT. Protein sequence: CASSLRDRANTEAFF.

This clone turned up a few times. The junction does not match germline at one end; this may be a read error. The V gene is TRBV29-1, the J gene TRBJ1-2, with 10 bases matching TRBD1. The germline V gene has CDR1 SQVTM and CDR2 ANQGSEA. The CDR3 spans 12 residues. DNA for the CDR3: TGCAGCGTGGAAGGGACAGGGGAGGGCTACACCTTC. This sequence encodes CSVEGTGEGYTF.

The CDR3 sequence is CASSLITSGSQFF. The CDR3, as DNA: TGTGCCAGCAGCTTAATCACTAGCGGGAGTCAGTTCTTC. The chain carries TRBV7-9 and TRBJ2-1; 11 positions match TRBD2. Germline V gives CDR1 SEHNR, CDR2 FQNEAQ (reference sequence). The CDR3 spans 13 residues. The V segment lost 2 bases and the J segment 13 bases; nucleotides outside the gene matches: 4. The whole variable domain, filled in from reference TRBV7-9 and TRBJ2-1, reads DTGVSQNPRHKITKRGQNVTFRCDPISEHNRLYWYRQTLGQGPEFLTYFQNEAQLEKSRLLSDRFSAERPKGSFSTLEIQRTEQGDSAMYLCASSLITSGSQFFGPGTRLTVL.

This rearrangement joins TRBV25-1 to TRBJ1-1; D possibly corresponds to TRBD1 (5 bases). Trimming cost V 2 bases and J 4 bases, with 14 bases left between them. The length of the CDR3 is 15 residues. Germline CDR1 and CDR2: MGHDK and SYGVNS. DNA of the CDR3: TGTGCCAGCAGTGAAAAGGGAAGGGGTGCCACTGAAGCTTTCTTT. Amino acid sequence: CASSEKGRGATEAFF. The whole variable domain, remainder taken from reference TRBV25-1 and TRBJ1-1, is EADIYQTPRYLVIGTGKKITLECSQTMGHDKMYWYQQDPGMELHLIHYSYGVNSTEKGDLSSESTVSRIRTEHFPLTLESARPSHTSQYLCASSEKGRGATEAFFGQGTRLTVV.

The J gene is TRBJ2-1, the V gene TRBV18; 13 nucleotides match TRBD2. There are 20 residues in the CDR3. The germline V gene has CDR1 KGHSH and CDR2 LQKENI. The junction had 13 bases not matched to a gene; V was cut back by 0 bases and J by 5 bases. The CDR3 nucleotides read TGTGCCAGCTCACCACCGGGACTAGCGGGGATCCTACGTCGTCACAATGAGCAGTTCTTC. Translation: CASSPPGLAGILRRHNEQFF.

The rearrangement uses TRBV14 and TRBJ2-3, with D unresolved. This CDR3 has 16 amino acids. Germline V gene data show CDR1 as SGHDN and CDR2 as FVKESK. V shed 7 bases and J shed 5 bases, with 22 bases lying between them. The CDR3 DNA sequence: TGTGCCAGCACCCGAAAGACCGCCCCGGCCTTAGATACGCAGTATTTT. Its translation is CASTRKTAPALDTQYF. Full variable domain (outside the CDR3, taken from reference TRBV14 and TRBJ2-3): EAGVTQFPSHSVIEKGQTVTLRCDPISGHDNLYWYRRVMGKEIKFLLHFVKESKQDESGMPNNRFLAERTGGTYSTLKVQPAELEDSGVYFCASTRKTAPALDTQYFGPGTRLTVL.

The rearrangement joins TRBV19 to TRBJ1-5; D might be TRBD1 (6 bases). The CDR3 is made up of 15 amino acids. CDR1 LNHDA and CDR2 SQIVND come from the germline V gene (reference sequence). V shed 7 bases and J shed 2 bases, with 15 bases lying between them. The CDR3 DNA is TGTGCCAGTAACATTGGACAGCGTCGCAATCAGCCCCAGCATTTT. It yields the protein CASNIGQRRNQPQHF.

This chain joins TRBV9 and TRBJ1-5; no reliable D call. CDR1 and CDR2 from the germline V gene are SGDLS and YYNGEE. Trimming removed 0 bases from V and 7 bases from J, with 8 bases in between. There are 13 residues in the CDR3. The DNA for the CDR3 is TGTGCCAGCAGCGTAGCGGTAGGCCAGCCCCAGCATTTT. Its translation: CASSVAVGQPQHF.

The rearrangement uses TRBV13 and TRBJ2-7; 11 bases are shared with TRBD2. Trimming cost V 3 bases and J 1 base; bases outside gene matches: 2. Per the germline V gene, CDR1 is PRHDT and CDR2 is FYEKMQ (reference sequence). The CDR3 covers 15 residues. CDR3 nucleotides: TGTGCCAGCAGCTTTACTAGCGGGAGTTCCTACGAGCAGTACTTC. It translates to CASSFTSGSSYEQYF.

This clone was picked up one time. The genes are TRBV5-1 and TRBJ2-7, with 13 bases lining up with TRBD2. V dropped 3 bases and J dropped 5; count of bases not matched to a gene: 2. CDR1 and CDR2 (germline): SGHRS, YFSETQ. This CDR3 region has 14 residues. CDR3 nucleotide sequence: TGCGCCAGCAGCTCTGGGACTAGCGGGGACGAGCAGTACTTC. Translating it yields CASSSGTSGDEQYF.

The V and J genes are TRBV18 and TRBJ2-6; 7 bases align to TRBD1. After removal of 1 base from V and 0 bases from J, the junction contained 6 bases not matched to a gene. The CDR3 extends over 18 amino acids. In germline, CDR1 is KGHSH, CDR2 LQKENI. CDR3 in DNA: TGTGCCAGCTCACCACTCAGGACAGGCCCCTCTGGGGCCAACGTCCTGACTTTC. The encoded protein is CASSPLRTGPSGANVLTF.

The CDR3 coding sequence is TGCGCCAGCAGTGAGTCTCTCATAGCAGGGACCCAGTACTTC. Translated, it gives CASSESLIAGTQYF. The V gene is TRBV10-1, the J gene TRBJ2-5; no clear D gene. Trimming pared 0 bases from V and 7 bases from J, leaving 12 bases between. Germline V gene data show CDR1 as WNHNN and CDR2 as SYGVQD (reference sequence). CDR3 length: 14 residues.

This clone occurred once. The CDR3 is CASSVAGTIHYNEQFF. The CDR3 DNA reads TGTGCCAGCAGCGTAGCTGGGACTATCCACTACAATGAGCAGTTCTTC. V usage is TRBV9 and J usage is TRBJ2-1, with 7 bases matching TRBD2. The V gene end was trimmed by 0 bases and the J gene end by 3 bases; junction bases not matched to a gene: 6. The CDR3 consists of 16 residues. Germline CDR1 SGDLS, CDR2 YYNGEE.

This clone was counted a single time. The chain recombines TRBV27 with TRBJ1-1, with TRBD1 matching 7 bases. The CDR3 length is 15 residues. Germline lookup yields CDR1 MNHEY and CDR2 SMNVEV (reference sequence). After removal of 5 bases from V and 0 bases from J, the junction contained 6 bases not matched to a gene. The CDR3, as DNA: TGTGCCAGCAGTGCATACAGGGGCCTGAACACTGAAGCTTTCTTT. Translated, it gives CASSAYRGLNTEAFF.

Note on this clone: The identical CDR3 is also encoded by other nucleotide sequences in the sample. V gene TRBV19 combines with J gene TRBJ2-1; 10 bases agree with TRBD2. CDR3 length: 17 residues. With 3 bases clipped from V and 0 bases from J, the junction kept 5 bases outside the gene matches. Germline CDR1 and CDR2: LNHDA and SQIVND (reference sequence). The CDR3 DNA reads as TGTGCCAGTAGTATCTTCCCTAGCGGGAGCTCCTACAATGAGCAGTTCTTC. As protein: CASSIFPSGSSYNEQFF.

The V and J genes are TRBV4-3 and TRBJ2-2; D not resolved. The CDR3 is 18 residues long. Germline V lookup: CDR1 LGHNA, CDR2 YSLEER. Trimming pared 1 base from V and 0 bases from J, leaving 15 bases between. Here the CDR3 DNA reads TGCGCCAGCAGCCAAGCCGTACCTGGCGGCGCGAACACCGGGGAGCTGTTTTTT. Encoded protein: CASSQAVPGGANTGELFF.

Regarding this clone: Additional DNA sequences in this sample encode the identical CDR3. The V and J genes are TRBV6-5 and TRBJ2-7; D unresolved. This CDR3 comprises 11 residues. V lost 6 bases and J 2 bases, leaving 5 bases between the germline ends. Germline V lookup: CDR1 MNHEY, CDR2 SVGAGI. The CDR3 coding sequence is TGTGCCAGCAGCACCCCCTACGAGCAGTACTTC. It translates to CASSTPYEQYF.

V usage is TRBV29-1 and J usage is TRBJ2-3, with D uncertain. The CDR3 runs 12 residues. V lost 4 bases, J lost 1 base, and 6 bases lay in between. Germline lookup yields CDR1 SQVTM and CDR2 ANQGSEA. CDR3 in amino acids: CSVVDGTDTQYF. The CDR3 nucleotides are TGCAGCGTTGTAGACGGCACAGATACGCAGTATTTT.

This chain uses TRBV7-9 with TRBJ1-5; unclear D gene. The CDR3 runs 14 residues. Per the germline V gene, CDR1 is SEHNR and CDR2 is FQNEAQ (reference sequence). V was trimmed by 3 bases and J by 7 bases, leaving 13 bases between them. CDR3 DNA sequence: TGTGCCAGCAGCTTGTCTGGGCCGGAACAGCCCCAGCATTTT. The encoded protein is CASSLSGPEQPQHF.

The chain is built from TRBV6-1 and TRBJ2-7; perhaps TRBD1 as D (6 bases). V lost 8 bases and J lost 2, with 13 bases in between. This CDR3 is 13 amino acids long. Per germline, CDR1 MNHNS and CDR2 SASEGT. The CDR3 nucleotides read TGTGCCAGCTTCGACAGGCTAGCCTACGAGCAGTACTTC. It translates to CASFDRLAYEQYF.

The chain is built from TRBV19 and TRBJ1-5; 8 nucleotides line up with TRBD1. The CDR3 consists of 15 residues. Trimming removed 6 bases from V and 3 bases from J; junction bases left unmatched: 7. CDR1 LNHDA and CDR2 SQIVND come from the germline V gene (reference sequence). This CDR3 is CASRTDRALNQPQHF. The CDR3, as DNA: TGTGCCAGTAGGACGGACAGGGCGCTCAATCAGCCCCAGCATTTT.

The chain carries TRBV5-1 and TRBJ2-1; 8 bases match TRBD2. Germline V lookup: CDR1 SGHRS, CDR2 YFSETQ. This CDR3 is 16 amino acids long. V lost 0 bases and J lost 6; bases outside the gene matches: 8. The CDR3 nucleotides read TGCGCCAGCAGCTTGGGAGCCGGGAGGGCCACCAATGAGCAGTTCTTC. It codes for CASSLGAGRATNEQFF.

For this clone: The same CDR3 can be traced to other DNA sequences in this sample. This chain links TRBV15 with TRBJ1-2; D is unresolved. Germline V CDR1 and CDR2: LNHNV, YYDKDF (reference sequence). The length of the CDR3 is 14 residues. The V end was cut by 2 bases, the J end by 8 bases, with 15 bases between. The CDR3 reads CATSRPPGLEGYTF. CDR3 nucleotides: TGTGCCACCAGCAGACCTCCGGGCCTTGAGGGCTACACCTTC.

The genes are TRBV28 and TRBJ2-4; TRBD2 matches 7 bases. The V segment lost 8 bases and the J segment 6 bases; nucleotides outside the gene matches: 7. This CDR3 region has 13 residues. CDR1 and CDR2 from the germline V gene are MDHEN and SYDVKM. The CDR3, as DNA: TGTGCCAGCTTGGGGGGAGGGAGAAACATTCAGTACTTC. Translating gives CASLGGGRNIQYF.